The present T cell receptor (beta chain) was sequenced within a study of blood T cell repertoires in COVID-19. In the study overall: The cDNA or gDNA used as material had been derived from T cells, B-cell-depleted T cells, or PBMCs.

Participant age was roughly 18 to 89 years, and participants resided in fewer than 25 US areas. Participant-reported clinical history was the basis for cohort assignment. V was cut by 0 bases and J by 6 bases, with 12 bases left in between. CDR3 length equals 14 residues. In the study's own analysis: Estimation of nucleated cell counts relied on the amplification of reference gene primers. Generated by immunoSEQ multiplex PCR, the TCRdb table keeps only in-frame clones and is missing some. V and J calls and clone size come straight from that table; D and trimming were deduced from the DNA. The table lists 150,000 to 200,000 clones, 82% of them singletons.

The receptor was isolated from a woman aged 60-75 years with acute COVID-19. The specimen sequenced was PBMCs or T cells enriched from blood (not recorded which). The V call is TRBV23-1, the J call TRBJ2-7, with a tentative D call TRBD2 (5 bases). TRBV23-1 is assigned to the ORF class and has an uncertain function. The CDR3: CASSQSPIRGEQYV. The CDR3 DNA reads TGCGCCAGCAGTCAATCCCCTATACGGGGCGAGCAGTACGTC.